Described below is a single T cell receptor (beta chain) sequence and its context. Its cognate antigen is unknown. The data stem from a study of cytomegalovirus exposure and HLA in healthy donors. Study observations and caveats: Exclusion as indistinguishable affected some V segments, including TRBV6-2 and TRBV6-3. The study carried out a later analysis of TCR beta sequences. It associated 15,000 to 20,000 of them with specific HLA alleles at a false discovery rate of 0.05.

60 Vbeta and 13 Jbeta primers were used in PCR. Assay: immunoSEQ multiplex PCR; the TCRdb copy retains only in-frame clones and omits some. This sample has 100,000 to 150,000 clones, with 77% found just once. Germline assignment: CDR1 SGDLS and CDR2 YYNGEE. Trimming at V came to 4 bases and at J to 7 bases, leaving 8 bases not matched to a gene. The CDR3 is 14 residues long. Material: PBMCs. The receptor's source is a woman between 40 and 55 years old in good health and CMV-seropositive. This chain links TRBV9 with TRBJ1-2; 9 bases match TRBD1. CDR3 nucleotide sequence: TGTGCCAGCAGCCCACAACAGGGGGCGGTTGGCTACACCTTC. Its translation: CASSPQQGAVGYTF. Full variable domain (remainder filled in from reference TRBV9 and TRBJ1-2): DSGVTQTPKHLITATGQRVTLRCSPRSGDLSVYWYQQSLDQGLQFLIQYYNGEERAKGNILERFSAQQFPDLHSELNLSSLELGDSALYFCASSPQQGAVGYTFGSGTRLTVV.